This T cell receptor (beta chain) was identified in a study of blood T cells in healthy people across ages. Study findings and constraints: Total diversity from one million sequenced T cells was likely underestimated. Roughly linearly, TCR beta diversity per million T cells fell as age increased.

CDR3 length equals 14 residues. Germline CDR1 is DFQATT and CDR2 is SNEGSKA (reference sequence). Through a sample-barcoded 5' primer and a J-beta primer mix, a second PCR was run for 7 to 11 cycles. TCRdb re-called the 5' RACE reads through MiXCR, storing one row per CDR3 protein. The top ten clones hold under 4.5% of a sample with some 800,000 distinct CDR3 sequences, roughly 25% of them seen once. In the case of this clonotype: Antigen specificity is unknown. An end of the junction differs from the germline gene, which may be a read error.

The sample was also linked to a second study, of T cells of mothers and their children. In that study: Reads recorded for TCR beta CDR3 numbered over 9 million per mother and several million per child. Biologically related mothers and children overlapped slightly more than unrelated pairs, a non-significant difference.

The rearrangement uses TRBV20-1 and TRBJ2-7, with a possible D match to TRBD2 (6 bases). This clonotype was obtained from a boy aged 5 to 17 in good health. The sequenced sample consisted of blood. The CDR3 coding sequence is TGCAGTGCTGCGATCCCAGGGAGGTCCTACGAGCAGTGCTTC. Its translation: CSAAIPGRSYEQCF.